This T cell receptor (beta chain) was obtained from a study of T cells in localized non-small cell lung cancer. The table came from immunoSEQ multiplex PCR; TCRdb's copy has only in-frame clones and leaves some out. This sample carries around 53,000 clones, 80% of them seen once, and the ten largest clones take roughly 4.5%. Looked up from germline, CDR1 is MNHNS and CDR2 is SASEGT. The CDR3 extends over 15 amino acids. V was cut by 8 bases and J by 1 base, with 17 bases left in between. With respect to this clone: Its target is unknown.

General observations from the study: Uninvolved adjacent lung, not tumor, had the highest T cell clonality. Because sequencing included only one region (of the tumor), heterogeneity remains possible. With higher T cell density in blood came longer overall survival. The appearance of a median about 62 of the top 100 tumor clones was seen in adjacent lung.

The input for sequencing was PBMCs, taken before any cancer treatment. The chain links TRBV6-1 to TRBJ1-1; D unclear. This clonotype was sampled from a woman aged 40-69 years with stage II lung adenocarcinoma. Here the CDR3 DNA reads TGTGCCAGCGAGCCTCCCACGGGCGCGAACACTGAAGCTTTCTTT. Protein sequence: CASEPPTGANTEAFF.